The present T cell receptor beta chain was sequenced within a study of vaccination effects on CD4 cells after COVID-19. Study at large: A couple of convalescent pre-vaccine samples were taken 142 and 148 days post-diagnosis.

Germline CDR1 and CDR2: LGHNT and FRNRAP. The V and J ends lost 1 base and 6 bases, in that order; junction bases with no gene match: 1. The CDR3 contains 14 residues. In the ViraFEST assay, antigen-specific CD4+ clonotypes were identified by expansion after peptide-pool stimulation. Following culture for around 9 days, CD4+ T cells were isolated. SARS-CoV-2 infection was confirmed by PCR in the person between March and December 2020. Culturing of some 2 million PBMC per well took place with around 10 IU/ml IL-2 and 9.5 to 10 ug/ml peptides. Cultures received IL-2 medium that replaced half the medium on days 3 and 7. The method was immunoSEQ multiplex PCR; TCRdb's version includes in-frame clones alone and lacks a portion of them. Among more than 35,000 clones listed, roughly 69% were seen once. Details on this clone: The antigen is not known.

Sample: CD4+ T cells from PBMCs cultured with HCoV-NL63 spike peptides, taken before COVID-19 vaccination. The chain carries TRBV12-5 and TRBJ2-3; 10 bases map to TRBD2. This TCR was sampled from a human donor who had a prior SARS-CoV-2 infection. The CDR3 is CASGLGTSGDTQYF. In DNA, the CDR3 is TGTGCTAGTGGTTTGGGGACTAGCGGCGATACGCAGTATTTT.